Reported below is one TCR beta chain. This receptor's antigen is unknown. No base quality values were provided; no much bigger clone lies one nucleotide off. These data come from a study of blood T cell repertoires in COVID-19 (dated by TCRdb to 2020 to 2022). For the wider study: Samples from collaborators originated in the United States, Italy and Spain and spanned both the acute and convalescent phases of COVID-19. The samples were drawn from two sources: the first 160 participants of the ongoing ImmuneRACE study, and 950 to 1,500 subjects contributed by 6 global collaborators. Sample metadata almost always included a de-identified subject ID, COVID-19 status, age in years and sex. The prospective study material was composed of cDNA or gDNA derived from T cells, B-cell-depleted T cells, or PBMCs. The dataset comprised deeply sampled blood TCRbeta repertoires from subjects exposed to, actively infected with, or recovered from COVID-19. Where available, HLA class I and class II types were obtained from metadata supplied by the sample provider rather than from assay-based typing. The repertoires were released in a freely available public database meant as a resource for research on the immune response to SARS-CoV-2. Beyond this particular receptor, the publication reports: The amount of clinical and demographic metadata varied by source and participant and was provided uncurated.

Whole blood was collected in K2EDTA tubes by collaborating institutions according to the institutions' own protocols. For TCRbeta analysis, collaborators shipped samples as frozen whole blood, isolated PBMCs, or DNA extracted from either of those sample types. The germline V gene sets CDR1 to SQVTM and CDR2 to ANQGSEA. The germline ends are 16 bases apart after V is trimmed by 0 bases and J by 11 bases. The CDR3, from cysteine to phenylalanine, totals 13 residues. CDR3 DNA only is kept here, 39 bases in frame from base 1. The immunoSEQ Assay, a bias-controlled multiplex PCR, was used to amplify TCRbeta CDR3 regions from genomic DNA. Processing in the source paper ran as follows. The number of nucleated cells in each sample was estimated from the amplification of reference gene primers within the assay. To quantify the absolute abundance of each unique TCRbeta CDR3 rearrangement, sequence reads were collapsed and filtered. For each sample, productive Simpson clonality was calculated by taking the square root of Simpson's diversity index across productive rearrangements. Not all clones reach the TCRdb copy of this immuneACCESS table, which keeps in-frame sequences only. Checked studies attribute under half of the gap to unresolved V genes and leave the rest unexplained. V and J calls and clone size are as listed in that table; D and trimming were resolved from the DNA. This sample lists some 270,000 clones; roughly 85% were detected once. Together, the top ten hold about 11% of the sample.

Sequencing input: peripheral blood. The sequence links TRBV29-1 to TRBJ1-1; no D segment can be confidently identified. The origin of this receptor is a woman aged 70-85 years with acute or convalescent COVID-19. The nucleotides read TGCAGCGTTGAAGAAATGGTTGGTGGGAGGGCTTTCTTT. The translation is CSVEEMVGGRAFF.